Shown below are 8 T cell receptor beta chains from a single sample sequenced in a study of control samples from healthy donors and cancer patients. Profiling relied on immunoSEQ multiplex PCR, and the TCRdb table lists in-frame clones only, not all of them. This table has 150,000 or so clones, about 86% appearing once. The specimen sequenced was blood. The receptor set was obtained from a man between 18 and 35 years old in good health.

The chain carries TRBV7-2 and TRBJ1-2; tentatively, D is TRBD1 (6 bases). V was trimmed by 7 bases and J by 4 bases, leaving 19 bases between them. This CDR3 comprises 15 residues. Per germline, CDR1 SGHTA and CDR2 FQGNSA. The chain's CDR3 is CASKLHGTRGYGYTF. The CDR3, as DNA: TGTGCCAGCAAACTCCACGGGACAAGGGGCTATGGCTACACCTTC. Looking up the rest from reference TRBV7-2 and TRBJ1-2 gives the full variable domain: GAGVSQSPSNKVTEKGKDVELRCDPISGHTALYWYRQSLGQGLEFLIYFQGNSAPDKSGLPSDRFSAERTGGSVSTLTIQRTQQEDSAVYLCASKLHGTRGYGYTFGSGTRLTVV.

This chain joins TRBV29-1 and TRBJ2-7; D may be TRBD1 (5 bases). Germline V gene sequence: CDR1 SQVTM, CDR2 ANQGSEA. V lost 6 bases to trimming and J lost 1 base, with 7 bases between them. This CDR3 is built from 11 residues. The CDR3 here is CSVRQSYEQYF. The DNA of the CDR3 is TGCAGCGTCCGACAGTCCTACGAGCAGTACTTC.

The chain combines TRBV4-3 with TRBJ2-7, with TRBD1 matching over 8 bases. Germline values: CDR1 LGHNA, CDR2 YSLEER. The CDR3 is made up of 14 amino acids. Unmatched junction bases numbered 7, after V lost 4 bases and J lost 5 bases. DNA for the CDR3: TGCGCCAGCAGCCCCCAGGACAGGGCCCACGAGCAGTACTTC. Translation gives CASSPQDRAHEQYF.

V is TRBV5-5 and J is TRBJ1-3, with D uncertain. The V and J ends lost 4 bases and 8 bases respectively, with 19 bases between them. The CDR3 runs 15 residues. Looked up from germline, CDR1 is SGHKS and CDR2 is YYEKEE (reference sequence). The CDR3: CASSPEAEGGDTIYF. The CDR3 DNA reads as TGTGCCAGCAGCCCTGAGGCAGAGGGTGGGGACACCATATATTTT.

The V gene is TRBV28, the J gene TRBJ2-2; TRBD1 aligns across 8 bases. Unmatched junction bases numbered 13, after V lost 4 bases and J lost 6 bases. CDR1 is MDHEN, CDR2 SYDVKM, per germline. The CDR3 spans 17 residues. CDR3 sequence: CASSWNQGAGPPGELFF. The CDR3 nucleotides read TGTGCCAGCAGTTGGAACCAGGGGGCGGGACCTCCCGGGGAGCTGTTTTTT.

In nucleotides, the CDR3 is TGTGCCAGCAGCGGGGACACGCACTACGAGCAGTACTTC. Translated, it gives CASSGDTHYEQYF. The rearrangement joins TRBV7-9 to TRBJ2-7; D is possibly TRBD1 (6 bases). The V gene's germline CDR1 is SEHNR and CDR2 FQNEAQ (reference sequence). Trimming took off 5 bases at V and 3 bases at J, with 11 bases between the two ends. The CDR3 is 13 residues long.

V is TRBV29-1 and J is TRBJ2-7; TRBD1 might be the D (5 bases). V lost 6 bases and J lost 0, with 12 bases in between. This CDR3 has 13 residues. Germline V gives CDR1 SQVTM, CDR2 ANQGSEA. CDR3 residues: CSVFGAASYEQYF. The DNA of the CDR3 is TGCAGCGTATTTGGGGCAGCCTCCTACGAGCAGTACTTC.

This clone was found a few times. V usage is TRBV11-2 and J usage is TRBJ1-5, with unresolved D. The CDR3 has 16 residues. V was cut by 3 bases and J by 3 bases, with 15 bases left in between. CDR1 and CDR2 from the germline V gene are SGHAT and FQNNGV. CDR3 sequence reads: CASSFGIGRVNQPQHF. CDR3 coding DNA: TGTGCCAGCAGCTTTGGGATAGGGAGGGTCAATCAGCCCCAGCATTTT.